Sequencing of this T cell receptor beta chain was carried out in a study of PD-1 blockade in classical Hodgkin lymphoma. General observations from the study: Patients were excluded if nivolumab began under 1 year after ASCT (the autologous transplant). CD4+ TCR diversity, unlike CD8+, rose significantly by C4D1. Diversity similar to that of newly diagnosed patients was seen at baseline in complete responders.

The CDR3 totals 15 residues. CDR1 KGHSH and CDR2 LQKENI come from the germline V gene. The V end was cut by 1 base, the J end by 3 bases, with 10 bases between. Time point reported: cycle 4 day 1 (C4D1), after about 6 weeks of nivolumab. Each of the patients experienced relapse following autologous stem cell transplantation, and their brentuximab vedotin exposure differed. The table came from immunoSEQ multiplex PCR; TCRdb's copy has only in-frame clones and leaves some out. The sample lists 80,000 to 95,000 clones; 75% to 85% were seen once. On this clone itself: Its antigen is undetermined.

The material sequenced was peripheral blood mononuclear cells (PBMCs), taken before the fourth cycle of nivolumab. The receptor was isolated from a human donor with classical Hodgkin lymphoma. The J gene is TRBJ1-5, the V gene TRBV18, with D possibly being TRBD1 (5 bases). CDR3: CASSPRDGYNQPQHF. The CDR3 nucleotides read TGTGCCAGCTCACCACGGGACGGCTACAATCAGCCCCAGCATTTT. The full variable domain, in which reference TRBV18 and TRBJ1-5 provide the parts outside the CDR3, is NAGVMQNPRHLVRRRGQEARLRCSPMKGHSHVYWYRQLPEEGLKFMVYLQKENIIDESGMPKERFSAEFPKEGPSILRIQQVVRGDSAAYFCASSPRDGYNQPQHFGDGTRLSIL.